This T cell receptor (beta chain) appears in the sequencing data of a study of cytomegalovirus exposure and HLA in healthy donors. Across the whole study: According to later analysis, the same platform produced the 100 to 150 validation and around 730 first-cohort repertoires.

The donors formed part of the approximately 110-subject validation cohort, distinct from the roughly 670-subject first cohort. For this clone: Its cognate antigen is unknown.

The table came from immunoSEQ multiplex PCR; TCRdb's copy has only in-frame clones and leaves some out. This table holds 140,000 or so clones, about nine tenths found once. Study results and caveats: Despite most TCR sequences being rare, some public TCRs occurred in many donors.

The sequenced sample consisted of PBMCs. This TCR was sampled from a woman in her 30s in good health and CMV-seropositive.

The CDR3 region has the DNA TGTGCCATCAGTGACGGGGACCGGGGGGTAAATCAGCCCCAGCATTTT. Protein: CAISDGDRGVNQPQHF. This chain connects TRBV10-3 to TRBJ1-5, with D possibly being TRBD1 (5 bases). CDR3 length: 16 residues. Germline CDR1 and CDR2: ENHRY and SYGVKD. V was pared by 3 bases and J by 4 bases, with 16 bases between.